This TCR beta chain is from a study of CD8 T cells in ankylosing spondylitis. Study-wide points: What seemed typical of ankylosing spondylitis blood was a TCR beta motif built from 8 or 9 highly homologous variants.

This clonotype occurred a few times. Its specificity is unknown. Library preparation for TCR beta used quantitative 5'-RACE with molecular barcodes. TCRdb recomputed calls from the 5' RACE reads with MiXCR, one row per CDR3 protein. This sample has about 840,000 distinct CDR3 sequences, with 10% to 15% found just once. Per germline, CDR1 SQVTM and CDR2 ANQGSEA. Trimming cost V 5 bases and J 4 bases; bases outside gene matches: 14. This CDR3 contains 17 residues. The chain has TRBV29-1 and TRBJ2-1; 10 bases fit TRBD2. This receptor was identified in a male donor with ankylosing spondylitis. Specimen: blood, either unsorted or a sorted T cell fraction (not recorded which). The CDR3 nucleotides read TGCAGCGTTACACGAACAGCGGGGGGGCCTGTTTACAATGAGCAGTTCTTC. This gives the protein CSVTRTAGGPVYNEQFF.